A selection of T cell receptor beta chains follows, all from one sample in a study of cytomegalovirus exposure and HLA in healthy donors. TCRdb's copy holds only in-frame clones and misses some; the assay was immunoSEQ multiplex PCR. The sample has approximately 150,000 clones; 75% are singletons. What was sequenced was PBMCs. The receptors were sampled from a man aged 18-30 years in good health and CMV-seropositive. Each CDR3 is given with its conserved first and last residue. D genes are given only for firm matches. Size is stated for part of the rows, as once, few or many counts, or as a class when the clone is expanded.

TRBD2	.	TRBV9	TRBJ2-1	TGTGCCAGCAGCGTTGAAGCGGGAGTCGGCAATGAGCAGTTCTTC	CASSVEAGVGNEQFF
TRBD1	.	TRBV6-5	TRBJ2-7	TGTGCCAGCAGTTCAACGGGACAGCTATACGAGCAGTACTTC	CASSSTGQLYEQYF
TRBD1	.	TRBV7-3	TRBJ1-1	TGTGCCAGCAGTTCTGGGACAGGGAGGGGGAACACTGAAGCTTTCTTT	CASSSGTGRGNTEAFF
TRBD1	once	TRBV28	TRBJ1-5	TGTGCCAGCCGTTCCAGGGGGAATAGCAATCAGCCCCAGCATTTT	CASRSRGNSNQPQHF
TRBD2	.	TRBV7-6	TRBJ2-2	TGTGCCAGCAGCCGGACCGGGACTAGGTCCACCGGGGAGCTGTTTTTT	CASSRTGTRSTGELFF
.	.	TRBV25-1	TRBJ1-1	.	CASILGGEAFF
.	.	TRBV13	TRBJ2-7	TGTGCCAGCAGCGGGGGCCCATACGAGCAGTACTTC	CASSGGPYEQYF
TRBD1	once	TRBV11-2	TRBJ2-7	TGTGCCAGCAGCTTAGGTATTCGGGACAGGGTAACCTACGAGCAGTACTTC	CASSLGIRDRVTYEQYF
TRBD1	.	TRBV7-2	TRBJ2-5	TGTGCCAGCAGCGTGCGCCGGGACAGCCAAGAGACCCAGTACTTC	CASSVRRDSQETQYF
.	.	TRBV29-1	TRBJ2-3	TGCAGCGTTGAAGCGTTCTCGGGCACAGATACGCAGTATTTT	CSVEAFSGTDTQYF
.	.	TRBV28	TRBJ1-1	TGTGCCAGCAGCCGCACACCGGTGGCAGACCCTAACCCAGGTGAAGCTTTCTTT	CASSRTPVADPNPGEAFF
.	few	TRBV19	TRBJ1-4	TGTGCCAGTAGTAAAATCGACGGAGTAACTAATGAAAAACTGTTTTTT	CASSKIDGVTNEKLFF
.	few	TRBV27	TRBJ2-4	TGTGCCAGCAGTGGGGGGGGGCAAGGAGCCAAAAACATTCAGTACTTC	CASSGGGQGAKNIQYF
TRBD2	.	TRBV30	TRBJ2-1	TGTGCCTGGAGTCCTAGCGGGAGGGCCTCCAATGAGCAGTTCTTC	CAWSPSGRASNEQFF
TRBD1	.	TRBV28	TRBJ1-2	TGTGCCAGCACAACGACAGGGCCCTATGGCTACACCTTC	CASTTTGPYGYTF
TRBD1	.	TRBV30	TRBJ2-1	TGTGCCTGGAGGGCTAAACCGGGACAGGGCTTCAATGAGCAGTTCTTC	CAWRAKPGQGFNEQFF
TRBD2	few	TRBV28	TRBJ2-6	TGTGCCAGCAGTTTCGGGGGGTCTGGGGCCAACGTCCTGACTTTC	CASSFGGSGANVLTF
.	few	TRBV7-9	TRBJ2-3	TGTGCCAGCAGCTTAGTTTATACAGGGATGGCAGATACGCAGTATTTT	CASSLVYTGMADTQYF
.	.	TRBV6-1	TRBJ2-3	TGTGCCAGCAGTGAATCGGTGGTAGGACGGAGGGTCCACATCACAGATACGCAGTATTTT	CASSESVVGRRVHITDTQYF
.	.	TRBV4-2	TRBJ1-2	TGTGCCAGCAGCCAAGATAGGGGGTTAGACTATGGCTACACCTTC	CASSQDRGLDYGYTF
.	.	TRBV5-1	TRBJ1-4	TGCGCCAGCAGCTTGGGACAGGCGGATGAAAAACTGTTTTTT	CASSLGQADEKLFF
.	.	TRBV7-3	TRBJ1-1	TGTGCCAGCAGCGCCACAGGTGACACTGAAGCTTTCTTT	CASSATGDTEAFF
.	.	TRBV6-4	TRBJ1-5	TGTGCCAGCAGTGACTCGGACAGTCAGCCCCAGCATTTT	CASSDSDSQPQHF
TRBD2	.	TRBV4-2	TRBJ2-7	TGTGCCAGCAGCCAGGCAGCCGCGGGAGGCGCCTACGAGCAGTACTTC	CASSQAAAGGAYEQYF
.	.	TRBV6-5	TRBJ1-2	TGTGCCAGCAGTTACTCGGGGGGGCTGAGAGGCTACACCTTC	CASSYSGGLRGYTF
.	.	TRBV6-6	TRBJ2-2	TGTGCCAGCAGTTACTCGATCGCGGGGGAGCTGTTTTTT	CASSYSIAGELFF
TRBD1	.	TRBV7-3	TRBJ1-2	TGTGCCAGCAGCTTAGGACAGGGCTCAGGCTACACCTTC	CASSLGQGSGYTF
.	.	TRBV4-1	TRBJ2-3	TGCGCCAGCAGCCCCAGCGTCACAGATACGCAGTATTTT	CASSPSVTDTQYF
.	.	TRBV11-2	TRBJ2-2	TGTGCCAGCAGCTCCCCAGCGGGTTCGAACACCGGGGAGCTGTTTTTT	CASSSPAGSNTGELFF
.	.	TRBV7-3	TRBJ2-5	TGTGCCAGCAGCCAAGAGCCGGGGGTTTGGGGGACCCAGTACTTC	CASSQEPGVWGTQYF
TRBD2	.	TRBV5-1	TRBJ2-1	TGCGCCAGCAGCCCAGGACTAGCGGGAGTAGAGTACAATGAGCAGTTCTTC	CASSPGLAGVEYNEQFF
.	.	TRBV28	TRBJ2-1	TGTGCCAGCAGTTCGTACAATGAGCAGTTCTTC	CASSSYNEQFF
TRBD1	.	TRBV7-3	TRBJ2-5	TGTGCCAGCAGCGATGGAAGGGGGCAAAAGACCCAGTACTTC	CASSDGRGQKTQYF
TRBD1	.	TRBV28	TRBJ1-2	TGTGCCAGCAGTTTTACAGGGGGCGGGAATGGCTACACCTTC	CASSFTGGGNGYTF
TRBD2	once	TRBV5-1	TRBJ2-3	TGCGCCAGCAGCTTGGAAGGACTAGCGGGATACACAGATACGCAGTATTTT	CASSLEGLAGYTDTQYF
TRBD1	few	TRBV28	TRBJ2-2	TGTGCCAGCAGTTTTCCTCAGACAGGGGGATTGACCGGGGAGCTGTTTTTT	CASSFPQTGGLTGELFF
TRBD2	.	TRBV28	TRBJ2-7	TGTGCCAGCCGCTCACTAGGACTAGCGGGCACTCCGTTTGCCTACGAGCAGCACTTC	CASRSLGLAGTPFAYEQHF